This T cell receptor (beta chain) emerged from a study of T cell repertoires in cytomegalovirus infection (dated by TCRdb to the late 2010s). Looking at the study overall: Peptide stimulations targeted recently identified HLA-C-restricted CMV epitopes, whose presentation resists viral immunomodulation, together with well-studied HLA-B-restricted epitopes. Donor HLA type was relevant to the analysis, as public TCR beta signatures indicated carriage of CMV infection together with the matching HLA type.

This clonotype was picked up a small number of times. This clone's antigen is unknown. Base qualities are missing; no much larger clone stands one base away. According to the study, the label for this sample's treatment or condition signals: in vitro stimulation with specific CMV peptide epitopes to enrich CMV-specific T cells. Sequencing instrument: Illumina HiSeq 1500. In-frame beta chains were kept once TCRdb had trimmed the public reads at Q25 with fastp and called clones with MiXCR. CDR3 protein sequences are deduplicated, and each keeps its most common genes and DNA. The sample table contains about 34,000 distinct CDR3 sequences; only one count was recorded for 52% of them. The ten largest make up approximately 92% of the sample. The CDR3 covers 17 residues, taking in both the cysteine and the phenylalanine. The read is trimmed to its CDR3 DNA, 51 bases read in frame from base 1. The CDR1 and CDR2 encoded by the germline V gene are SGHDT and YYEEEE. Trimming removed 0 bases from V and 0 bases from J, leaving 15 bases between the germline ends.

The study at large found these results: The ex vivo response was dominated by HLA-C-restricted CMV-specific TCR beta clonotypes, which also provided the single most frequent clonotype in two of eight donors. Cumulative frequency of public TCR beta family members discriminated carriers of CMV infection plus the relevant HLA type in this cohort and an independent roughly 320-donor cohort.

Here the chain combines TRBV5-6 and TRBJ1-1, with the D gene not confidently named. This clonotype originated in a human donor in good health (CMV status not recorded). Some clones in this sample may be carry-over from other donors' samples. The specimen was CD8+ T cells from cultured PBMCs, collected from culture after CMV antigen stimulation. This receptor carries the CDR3 CASSLAGNVLLNTEAFF. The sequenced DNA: TGTGCCAGCAGCTTGGCGGGGAACGTCCTCTTGAACACTGAAGCTTTCTTT.